The source of this T cell receptor (beta chain) is a study of shared clonotypes between healthy human individuals. Study processing details: Junction-only immunoSEQ data arrived without quality scores, meaning filtering differed. Profiled with immunoSEQ multiplex PCR; TCRdb holds only in-frame clones, not every one. D and trimming come from the DNA, and the V and J calls and clone size come from that table. The sample yields almost 700,000 clones, about 92% seen once. The study's findings and limits: An effect of sequencing depth on clonotype sharing among donors was expected.

CD45RO-negative, CCR7-positively selected cells formed the naive CD8 fraction, excluding terminally differentiated effector memory CD45RA+ cells. V lost 3 bases, J lost 1 base, and 12 bases lay in between. CDR3 size: 15 residues. Germline-derived CDR1 and CDR2 are LNHDA and SQIVND (reference sequence). For this clone: What it recognizes is unknown.

The sequence came from a man aged 25 to 40 in good health. Sequencing was carried out using naive CD8+ T cells sorted from blood. The V call is TRBV19, the J call TRBJ1-1; D unclear. In DNA, the CDR3 is TGTGCCAGTAGTATGGGTTTCGCAGGGAACACTGAAGCTTTCTTT. Its protein product is CASSMGFAGNTEAFF.